The 25 T cell receptor beta chains given below trace back to one sample, sequenced in a study of blood T cell repertoires in COVID-19. The assay was immunoSEQ multiplex PCR, and TCRdb's table has in-frame clones only and misses some. The table lists 96,000 or so clones, around nine tenths of them singletons. Sequencing used peripheral blood. The receptors stem from a man aged 55 to 70 with acute or convalescent COVID-19.

The genes are TRBV5-1 and TRBJ2-5; 15 bases agree with TRBD2. Germline V gene sequence: CDR1 SGHRS, CDR2 YFSETQ. The CDR3 runs 16 residues. Losses at the gene ends were 4 bases for V and 7 bases for J; bases not matched to a gene: 8. The CDR3 DNA reads TGCGCCAGCAGCCAAGGACTAGCGGGAGGGGCAGGGACCCAGTACTTC. It is translated as CASSQGLAGGAGTQYF.

The chain uses TRBV9 and TRBJ1-1, with 9 bases lining up with TRBD1. V was pared by 6 bases and J by 4 bases, with 10 bases of the junction left unmatched. This CDR3 contains 15 residues. Germline assignment: CDR1 SGDLS and CDR2 YYNGEE. Here the CDR3 DNA reads TGTGCCAGCACCTCCGGGACAGGGTGGTTCACTGAAGCTTTCTTT. It codes for CASTSGTGWFTEAFF. Drawing the rest from reference TRBV9 and TRBJ1-1, the complete variable domain is DSGVTQTPKHLITATGQRVTLRCSPRSGDLSVYWYQQSLDQGLQFLIQYYNGEERAKGNILERFSAQQFPDLHSELNLSSLELGDSALYFCASTSGTGWFTEAFFGQGTRLTVV.

The chain joins TRBV4-3 to TRBJ2-2, with D perhaps matching TRBD2 (6 bases). Germline V gene sequence: CDR1 LGHNA, CDR2 YSLEER. V lost 1 base and J 3 bases, leaving 15 bases between the germline ends. The CDR3 is 17 residues long. This CDR3 reads CASSQVPGEFDTGELFF. In nucleotides, the CDR3 is TGCGCCAGCAGCCAAGTCCCGGGGGAGTTTGACACCGGGGAGCTGTTTTTT.

The rearrangement links TRBV6-5 to TRBJ1-1; D possibly corresponds to TRBD1 (5 bases). V was pared by 2 bases and J by 6 bases, with 13 bases between. Germline V lookup: CDR1 MNHEY, CDR2 SVGAGI. This CDR3 is built from 14 residues. As DNA, the CDR3 is TGTGCCAGCAGTTACGGGGAGGGGCTTGCTGAAGCTTTCTTT. As protein: CASSYGEGLAEAFF.

The chain couples TRBV2 to TRBJ2-5; tentative D call: TRBD1 (5 bases). CDR1 SNHLY and CDR2 FYNNEI come from the germline V gene. The CDR3 has 14 residues. The V gene lost 6 bases and the J gene lost 5 bases, with 16 bases spanning the gap. The CDR3 here is CASSFTGPRETQYF. Written as DNA, the CDR3 is TGTGCCAGCAGCTTCACAGGACCCCGGGAGACCCAGTACTTC. Full variable domain (remainder filled in from reference TRBV2 and TRBJ2-5): EPEVTQTPSHQVTQMGQEVILRCVPISNHLYFYWYRQILGQKVEFLVSFYNNEISEKSEIFDDQFSVERPDGSNFTLKIRSTKLEDSAMYFCASSFTGPRETQYFGPGTRLLVL.

The gene calls are TRBV7-2 and TRBJ2-7; 7 nucleotides align to TRBD1. V lost 5 bases, J lost 2 bases, and 6 bases stayed unmatched. CDR1 and CDR2 (germline): SGHTA, FQGNSA. The CDR3 loop spans 14 amino acids. CDR3 in DNA: TGTGCCAGCAGCCCCCCGGGACAGACCTACGAGCAGTACTTC. This gives the protein CASSPPGQTYEQYF.

This clone was seen a few times. This chain uses TRBV6-5 with TRBJ2-6; D is ambiguous. The CDR3 length is 14 residues. The germline gives CDR1 MNHEY, CDR2 SVGAGI. Trimming stripped 7 bases from V and 0 bases from J, with 7 bases between. This CDR3 is CASTQDSGANVLTF. The CDR3 DNA reads TGTGCCAGCACCCAGGACTCTGGGGCCAACGTCCTGACTTTC.

J is TRBJ2-7 and V is TRBV5-1; 9 bases align to TRBD1. The ends lost 4 bases at V and 3 bases at J; junction bases unmatched: 8. The CDR3 is 15 residues long. The V gene's germline CDR1 is SGHRS and CDR2 YFSETQ. CDR3 region: CASSPSGQGNYEQYF. DNA for the CDR3: TGCGCCAGCAGCCCCTCGGGACAGGGAAACTACGAGCAGTACTTC.

V gene TRBV9 combines with J gene TRBJ2-3; 9 nucleotides match TRBD2. The V segment lost 0 bases and the J segment 5 bases; nucleotides outside the gene matches: 7. Germline V lookup: CDR1 SGDLS, CDR2 YYNGEE. CDR3 length equals 16 residues. The CDR3 here is CASSVAPAGGIDTQYF. The DNA for the CDR3 is TGTGCCAGCAGCGTAGCTCCGGCGGGAGGGATAGATACGCAGTATTTT.

The chain recombines TRBV6-4 with TRBJ2-3; 7 bases fit TRBD2. In germline, CDR1 is MRHNA, CDR2 SNTAGT. V dropped 3 bases and J dropped 1; count of bases not matched to a gene: 4. The CDR3 contains 15 residues. CDR3 residues: CASSETTSGTDTQYF. Here the CDR3 DNA reads TGTGCCAGCAGTGAAACAACTAGCGGCACAGATACGCAGTATTTT.

The chain uses TRBV5-4 and TRBJ2-1; 7 positions agree with TRBD2. V trimming: 0 bases; J trimming: 5 bases; junction bases outside the gene matches: 2. Germline assignment: CDR1 SGHNT and CDR2 YYREEE (reference sequence). The CDR3 covers 14 residues. This CDR3 reads CASSLVGGDNEQFF. As DNA, the CDR3 is TGTGCCAGCAGCTTGGTGGGGGGGGACAATGAGCAGTTCTTC.

V is TRBV7-6 and J is TRBJ2-2; D not certain. CDR1 and CDR2 (germline): SGHVS, FNYEAQ. V lost 1 base and J lost 7, with 16 bases in between. This CDR3 has 16 residues. This CDR3 is CASSLGWSTALGELFF. CDR3 DNA: TGTGCCAGCAGCTTAGGGTGGAGTACTGCTCTCGGGGAGCTGTTTTTT.

The CDR3 coding sequence is TGTGCCAGCAGTTCGGGACTCGGGCCCCAGCATTTT. As protein: CASSSGLGPQHF. The chain joins TRBV2 to TRBJ1-5; the D gene is possibly TRBD1 (5 bases). This CDR3 is built from 12 residues. The germline V gene has CDR1 SNHLY and CDR2 FYNNEI. V shed 5 bases and J shed 9 bases, with 11 bases lying between them.

The genes are TRBV4-3 and TRBJ1-1; D might be TRBD1 (5 bases). V lost 1 base and J 1 base, leaving 10 bases between the germline ends. CDR3 length: 15 amino acids. Germline V CDR1 and CDR2: LGHNA, YSLEER. DNA of the CDR3: TGCGCCAGCAGCCAAGGGGGCGCAGGGAACACTGAAGCTTTCTTT. This gives the protein CASSQGGAGNTEAFF.

This clone showed up just once. V is TRBV5-6 and J is TRBJ2-2; a weak D match, TRBD1 (5 bases). The CDR3 is 14 residues long. V dropped 6 bases and J dropped 5 bases, with 14 bases sitting between them. Germline values: CDR1 SGHDT, CDR2 YYEEEE. The CDR3 DNA reads TGTGCCAGCACCCTGGGGCAGGCGACCGGGGAGCTGTTTTTT. Amino acid sequence: CASTLGQATGELFF.

The chain joins TRBV10-3 to TRBJ1-3, with 9 positions matching TRBD1. V shed 4 bases, J shed 5 bases, and the junction held 6 bases outside the gene matches. Germline lookup yields CDR1 ENHRY and CDR2 SYGVKD. The CDR3 runs 15 residues. The CDR3 coding sequence is TGTGCCATCAGTGGTACTACAGGGGGCAGAAACACCATATATTTT. Translation: CAISGTTGGRNTIYF.

The chain carries TRBV4-3 and TRBJ2-7; D perhaps matches TRBD2 (6 bases). V lost 2 bases and J lost 4, with 9 bases in between. CDR3 length: 13 amino acids. Germline V gene lookup returns CDR1 LGHNA and CDR2 YSLEER. The CDR3, as DNA: TGCGCCAGCAGCCAAAAGGAGGGTTACGAGCAGTACTTC. Translating gives CASSQKEGYEQYF.

The J gene is TRBJ2-1, the V gene TRBV30; 8 bases align to TRBD2. Per the germline V gene, CDR1 is GTSNPN and CDR2 is SVGIG (reference sequence). The CDR3 contains 15 residues. Losses at the gene ends were 0 bases for V and 9 bases for J; bases not matched to a gene: 10. The chain's CDR3 is CAWSVASGSFGEQFF. The CDR3 region has the DNA TGTGCCTGGAGTGTAGCGAGCGGGAGTTTCGGTGAGCAGTTCTTC.

The genes are TRBV7-2 and TRBJ2-2; the match to TRBD2 covers 7 bases. The CDR3 has 15 amino acids. V lost 2 bases to trimming and J lost 2 bases; unmatched junction nucleotides: 2. Germline assignment: CDR1 SGHTA and CDR2 FQGNSA. The DNA for the CDR3 is TGTGCCAGCAGCTTATCGGGAGGAAACACCGGGGAGCTGTTTTTT. This codes for CASSLSGGNTGELFF.

V and J are TRBV11-2 and TRBJ2-3, with 7 bases fitting TRBD2. This CDR3 is built from 14 residues. J lost 3 bases, V lost 3 bases, and 3 bases had no gene match. From germline, CDR1 is SGHAT and CDR2 FQNNGV. The CDR3 sequence is CASSLAGETDTQYF. The CDR3 region has the DNA TGTGCCAGCAGCTTGGCGGGAGAGACAGATACGCAGTATTTT. Full variable domain (remainder filled in from reference TRBV11-2 and TRBJ2-3): EAGVAQSPRYKIIEKRQSVAFWCNPISGHATLYWYQQILGQGPKLLIQFQNNGVVDDSQLPKDRFSAERLKGVDSTLKIQPAKLEDSAVYLCASSLAGETDTQYFGPGTRLTVL.

The rearrangement joins TRBV15 to TRBJ2-5, with no clear D. Trimming cost V 4 bases and J 2 bases, with 8 bases left between them. Looked up from germline, CDR1 is LNHNV and CDR2 is YYDKDF (reference sequence). CDR3 length: 13 residues. The CDR3 DNA follows: TGTGCCACCAGCACAACTTATCAAGAGACCCAGTACTTC. It codes for CATSTTYQETQYF.

J is TRBJ2-7 and V is TRBV30, with 10 bases fitting TRBD2. Germline V gene lookup returns CDR1 GTSNPN and CDR2 SVGIG (reference sequence). After removal of 0 bases from V and 6 bases from J, the junction contained 11 bases not matched to a gene. The CDR3 totals 16 residues. The CDR3 region has the DNA TGTGCCTGGAGTGTAAGCCCTAGCGGGAGAATTGGCGAGCAGTACTTC. Its protein is CAWSVSPSGRIGEQYF.

This sequence joins TRBV11-3 and TRBJ1-1; D is ambiguous. The CDR3 runs 14 residues. Trimming pared 1 base from V and 1 base from J, leaving 7 bases between. The germline gives CDR1 SGHNT, CDR2 YENEEA. CDR3 in DNA: TGTGCCAGCAGCTTAGGGGAGCCGAACACTGAAGCTTTCTTT. It translates to CASSLGEPNTEAFF. Based on the CDR3 plus reference TRBV11-3 and TRBJ1-1, the full variable domain is EAGVVQSPRYKIIEKKQPVAFWCNPISGHNTLYWYLQNLGQGPELLIRYENEEAVDDSQLPKDRFSAERLKGVDSTLKIQPAELGDSAVYLCASSLGEPNTEAFFGQGTRLTVV.

The chain combines TRBV5-1 with TRBJ2-7, with 9 bases fitting TRBD1. CDR1 and CDR2 (germline): SGHRS, YFSETQ. Trimming cost V 2 bases and J 3 bases; bases outside gene matches: 15. CDR3 length: 18 amino acids. For the CDR3, the DNA is TGCGCCAGCAGCTTAAGGGCCCCGGGACAGGGATTGAACTACGAGCAGTACTTC. It is translated as CASSLRAPGQGLNYEQYF.

The V gene is TRBV4-3, the J gene TRBJ2-1, with unresolved D. V gave up 0 bases and J gave up 1 base, with 10 bases separating them. This CDR3 contains 16 residues. From germline, CDR1 is LGHNA and CDR2 YSLEER. The CDR3 DNA is TGCGCCAGCAGCCAAGATGAAGCTCCTTCCTACAATGAGCAGTTCTTC. The encoded protein is CASSQDEAPSYNEQFF.